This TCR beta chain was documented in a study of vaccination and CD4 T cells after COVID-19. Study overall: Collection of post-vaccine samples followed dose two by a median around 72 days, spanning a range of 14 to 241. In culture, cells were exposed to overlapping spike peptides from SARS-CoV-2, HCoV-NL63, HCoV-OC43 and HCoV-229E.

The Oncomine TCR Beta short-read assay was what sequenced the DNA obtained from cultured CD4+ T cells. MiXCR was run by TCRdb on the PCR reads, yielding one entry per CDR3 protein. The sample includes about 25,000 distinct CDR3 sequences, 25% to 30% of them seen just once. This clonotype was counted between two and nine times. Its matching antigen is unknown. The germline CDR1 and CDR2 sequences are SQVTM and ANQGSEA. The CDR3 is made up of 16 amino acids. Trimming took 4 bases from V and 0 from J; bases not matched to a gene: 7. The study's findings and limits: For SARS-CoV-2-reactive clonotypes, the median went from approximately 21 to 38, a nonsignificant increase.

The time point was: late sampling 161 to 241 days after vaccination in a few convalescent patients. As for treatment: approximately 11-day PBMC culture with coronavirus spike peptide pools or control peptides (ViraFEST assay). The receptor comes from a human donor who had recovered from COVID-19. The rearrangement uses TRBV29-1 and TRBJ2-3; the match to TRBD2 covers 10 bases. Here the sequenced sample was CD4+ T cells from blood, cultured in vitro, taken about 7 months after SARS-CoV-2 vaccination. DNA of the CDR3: TGCAGCGTTGCCTTGTCTAGCGGGGGTAGCACAGATACGCAGTATTTT. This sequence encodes CSVALSSGGSTDTQYF.